The entry that follows covers one T cell receptor beta chain sequence. This sample is drawn from a study of blood T cell repertoires in COVID-19. In the authors' methods: Nucleated cell counts were estimated from reference gene primer amplification. Method: immunoSEQ multiplex PCR; TCRdb's copy keeps in-frame clones and lacks some. V and J calls and clone size are those listed in that table; D and trimming were worked out from the DNA. The table includes around 200,000 clones, 84% detected once. The sequence derives from a human donor in a cohort sampled during active COVID-19. What was sequenced was peripheral blood.

CDR3 region: CAWGPGQGLGAFF. CDR3 DNA: TGTGCCTGGGGCCCGGGACAGGGATTGGGAGCTTTCTTT. This chain links TRBV30 with TRBJ1-1; 9 bases are a match to TRBD1. The CDR3 length is 13 residues. CDR1 and CDR2 from the germline V gene are GTSNPN and SVGIG (reference sequence). After removal of 5 bases from V and 10 bases from J, the junction contained 11 bases not matched to a gene.